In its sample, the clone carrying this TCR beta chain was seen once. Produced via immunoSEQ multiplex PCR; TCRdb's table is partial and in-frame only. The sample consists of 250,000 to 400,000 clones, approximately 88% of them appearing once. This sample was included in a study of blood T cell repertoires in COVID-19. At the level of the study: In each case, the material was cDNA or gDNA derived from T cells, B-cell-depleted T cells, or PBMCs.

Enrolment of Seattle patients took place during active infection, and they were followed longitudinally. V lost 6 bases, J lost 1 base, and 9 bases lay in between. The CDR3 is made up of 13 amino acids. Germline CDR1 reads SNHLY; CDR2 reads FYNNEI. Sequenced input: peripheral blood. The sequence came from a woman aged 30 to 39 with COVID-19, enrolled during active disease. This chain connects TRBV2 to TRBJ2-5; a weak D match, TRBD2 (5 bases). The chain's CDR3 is CASRSGPQETQYF. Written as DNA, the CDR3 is TGTGCCAGCAGAAGCGGACCCCAAGAGACCCAGTACTTC.